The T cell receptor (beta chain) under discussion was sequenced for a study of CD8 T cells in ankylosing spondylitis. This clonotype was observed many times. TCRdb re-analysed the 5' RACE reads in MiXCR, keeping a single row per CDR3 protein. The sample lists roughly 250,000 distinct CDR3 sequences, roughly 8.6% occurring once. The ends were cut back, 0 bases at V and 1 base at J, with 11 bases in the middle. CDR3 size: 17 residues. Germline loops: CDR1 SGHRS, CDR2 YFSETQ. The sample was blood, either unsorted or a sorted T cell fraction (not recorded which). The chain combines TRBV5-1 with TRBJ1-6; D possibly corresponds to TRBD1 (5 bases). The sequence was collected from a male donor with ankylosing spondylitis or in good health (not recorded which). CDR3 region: CASSLGLGVSYNSPLHF. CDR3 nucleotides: TGCGCCAGCAGCTTGGGGTTAGGGGTTTCCTATAATTCACCCCTCCACTTT. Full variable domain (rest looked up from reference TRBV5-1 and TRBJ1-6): KAGVTQTPRYLIKTRGQQVTLSCSPISGHRSVSWYQQTPGQGLQFLFEYFSETQRNKGNFPGRFSGRQFSNSRSEMNVSTLELGDSALYLCASSLGLGVSYNSPLHFGNGTRLTVT.